Below are 26 T cell receptor beta chains sequenced from a single sample in a study of T cell responses to AZD1222 COVID-19 vaccine. Some clones are missing from TCRdb's copy, which holds only in-frame ones; the method was immunoSEQ multiplex PCR. Counted here are 150,000 to 200,000 clones, roughly 92% occurring once; the ten biggest clones make up over 1.5%. This sample comprised peripheral blood, obtained on day 0 of AZD1222 vaccination. The receptors stem from an adult in good health.

A single count supports this clone. The chain has TRBV2 and TRBJ2-2; the match to TRBD1 covers 9 bases. The CDR3 runs 18 residues. V lost 7 bases and J lost 2; bases outside the gene matches: 14. Per the germline V gene, CDR1 is SNHLY and CDR2 is FYNNEI. DNA of the CDR3: TGTGCCAGCACCGGGGGACAGGGAAACCCGGTTAACACCGGGGAGCTGTTTTTT. Translating it yields CASTGGQGNPVNTGELFF.

CDR3 nucleotides: TGCGCCAGCAGCCAAGATGTGGCGACAGGGACTTCACCCCTCCACTTT. Translating it yields CASSQDVATGTSPLHF. V is TRBV4-3 and J is TRBJ1-6; 7 bases map to TRBD1. CDR1 and CDR2 (germline): LGHNA, YSLEER. Trimming at V came to 0 bases and at J to 9 bases, leaving 8 bases not matched to a gene. The CDR3 has 16 residues.

The J gene is TRBJ1-6, the V gene TRBV7-2; a weak D match, TRBD1 (6 bases). The length of the CDR3 is 13 residues. CDR1 and CDR2 from the germline V gene are SGHTA and FQGNSA. V lost 3 bases and J 13 bases, leaving 13 bases between the germline ends. The CDR3 loop is CASSLNGGGPLHF. CDR3 nucleotide sequence: TGTGCCAGCAGCTTGAACGGGGGCGGGCCCCTCCACTTT.

J is TRBJ1-5 and V is TRBV4-2; a possible D gene is TRBD1 (5 bases). The CDR3 spans 12 residues. V dropped 0 bases and J dropped 12 bases, with 9 bases sitting between them. Germline lookup yields CDR1 LGHNA and CDR2 YNFKEQ. CDR3 bases: TGTGCCAGCAGCCAAGATTGGGGACTCCAGCATTTT. Encoded protein: CASSQDWGLQHF.

The chain has TRBV11-3 and TRBJ2-7; TRBD1 or TRBD2 may be the D gene (5 bases each). CDR3 length: 14 residues. Germline CDR1 SGHNT, CDR2 YENEEA. The ends were cut back, 5 bases at V and 2 bases at J, with 13 bases in the middle. CDR3 coding DNA: TGTGCCAGCAGCCCGGGACCGACCGCCTACGAGCAGTACTTC. Protein product: CASSPGPTAYEQYF. The variable domain in full, completed from reference TRBV11-3 and TRBJ2-7, reads EAGVVQSPRYKIIEKKQPVAFWCNPISGHNTLYWYLQNLGQGPELLIRYENEEAVDDSQLPKDRFSAERLKGVDSTLKIQPAELGDSAVYLCASSPGPTAYEQYFGPGTRLTVT.

The rearrangement joins TRBV6-4 to TRBJ1-5; unclear D gene. CDR1 MRHNA and CDR2 SNTAGT come from the germline V gene. Trimming left V 5 bases short and J 8 bases short, with 13 bases between. The CDR3 has 13 amino acids. The CDR3 DNA reads TGTGCCAGCAGTTCGGGAGTGCAGGAGCCCCAGCATTTT. Translation: CASSSGVQEPQHF.

V and J are TRBV19 and TRBJ1-5; 7 positions match TRBD1. This CDR3 is built from 15 residues. The ends lost 6 bases at V and 5 bases at J; junction bases unmatched: 10. Germline CDR1 LNHDA, CDR2 SQIVND (reference sequence). The CDR3 sequence is CASRRKWDSYQPQHF. In nucleotides, the CDR3 is TGTGCCAGTAGGCGTAAATGGGACAGTTATCAGCCCCAGCATTTT.

The J gene is TRBJ2-1, the V gene TRBV5-1; a possible D gene is TRBD1 (5 bases). This CDR3 region has 15 residues. Trimming took 5 bases from V and 10 from J, leaving 22 bases between them. Germline V lookup: CDR1 SGHRS, CDR2 YFSETQ. CDR3 DNA sequence: TGCGCCAGCAGGTCAGAGACTTATGACAGTCAGGAGCAGTTCTTC. Protein product: CASRSETYDSQEQFF.

The CDR3 is CSVPTGAYGYTF. The CDR3 nucleotides are TGCAGCGTTCCGACGGGGGCCTATGGCTACACCTTC. This chain links TRBV29-1 with TRBJ1-2, with a weak D call TRBD1 (6 bases). V was pared by 5 bases and J by 4 bases, with 11 bases between. The CDR3 sequence is 12 residues long. The V gene's germline CDR1 is SQVTM and CDR2 ANQGSEA.

The chain couples TRBV27 to TRBJ2-2; a possible D gene is TRBD1 (6 bases). V lost 5 bases and J 6 bases, leaving 19 bases between the germline ends. Germline values: CDR1 MNHEY, CDR2 SMNVEV (reference sequence). CDR3 length: 16 residues. The CDR3 bases are TGTGCCAGCAGTCCTCCGGAGACAGGAATGTCCGGGGAGCTGTTTTTT. This codes for CASSPPETGMSGELFF.

The chain has TRBV5-1 and TRBJ1-6; 7 bases fit TRBD1. The V and J ends lost 1 base and 7 bases, in that order; junction bases with no gene match: 11. The CDR3 loop spans 17 amino acids. Per germline, CDR1 SGHRS and CDR2 YFSETQ. CDR3 loop: CASSLTNRGYQNSPLHF. The CDR3 region has the DNA TGCGCCAGCAGCTTGACCAACAGGGGCTATCAGAATTCACCCCTCCACTTT.

The rearrangement joins TRBV3-1 (or the pseudogene TRBV3-2) to TRBJ2-5; no clear D. CDR3 length: 16 amino acids. Per the germline V gene, CDR1 is LGHDT and CDR2 is YNNKEL (reference sequence). V lost 5 bases, J lost 7 bases, and 23 bases lay in between. The CDR3 DNA sequence: TGTGCCAGCAGCGACCCCAACCTAGACGGCTCAGGGACCCAGTACTTC. Translation gives CASSDPNLDGSGTQYF.

V and J are TRBV4-1 and TRBJ1-2; 7 bases are shared with TRBD1. This CDR3 region has 15 residues. Trimming took 4 bases from V and 6 from J; bases not matched to a gene: 11. Germline CDR1 reads MGHRA; CDR2 reads YSYEKL. CDR3 loop: CASSRTGSEVDGYTF. The DNA of the CDR3 is TGCGCCAGCAGCCGGACAGGATCAGAGGTAGATGGCTACACCTTC.

Of note for this clone: An end of the junction does not agree with germline; a read error may underlie this. The rearrangement uses TRBV7-7 and TRBJ2-5; no definite D call. Germline CDR1 SSHAT, CDR2 FNYEAQ (reference sequence). The CDR3 contains 14 residues. The chain's CDR3 is CASSLDTVQETQYF. CDR3 sequence (DNA): TGTGCTAGCAGCTTAGATACGGTACAAGAGACCCAGTACTTC.

The genes are TRBV6-5 and TRBJ1-3; D remains unclear. The CDR3 consists of 13 residues. The V end was cut by 6 bases, the J end by 4 bases, with 10 bases between. The germline V gene has CDR1 MNHEY and CDR2 SVGAGI. The CDR3 here is CASRHPDGNTIYF. Written as DNA, the CDR3 is TGTGCCAGCAGGCACCCCGACGGAAACACCATATATTTT.

Notes on this clone: The same CDR3 can be traced to other DNA sequences in this sample. The V gene is TRBV5-1, the J gene TRBJ2-7; D gene ambiguous. Germline V CDR1 and CDR2: SGHRS, YFSETQ. CDR3 length equals 13 residues. V was pared by 0 bases and J by 6 bases, with 10 bases between. The CDR3: CASSLAGRSEQYF. The CDR3 DNA reads as TGCGCCAGCAGCTTGGCCGGACGGAGCGAGCAGTACTTC.

The chain links TRBV18 to TRBJ1-1, with D possibly matching TRBD1 (6 bases). Trimming stripped 5 bases from V and 4 bases from J, with 14 bases between. This CDR3 has 14 amino acids. Looked up from germline, CDR1 is KGHSH and CDR2 is LQKENI. The CDR3 region has the DNA TGTGCCAGCTCATCTCGGACAGAGGGCACTGAAGCTTTCTTT. This sequence encodes CASSSRTEGTEAFF.

The rearrangement links TRBV6-5 to TRBJ2-7, with 8 bases lining up with TRBD1. The CDR3 spans 12 residues. Germline V gives CDR1 MNHEY, CDR2 SVGAGI. J lost 4 bases, V lost 11 bases, and 7 bases had no gene match. The CDR3 spells CALQGGLYEQYF. CDR3 nucleotides: TGTGCCCTACAGGGGGGATTATACGAGCAGTACTTC.

The V and J genes are TRBV29-1 and TRBJ2-7; D is possibly TRBD2 (6 bases). The V gene lost 7 bases and the J gene lost 0 bases, with 16 bases spanning the gap. CDR3 length: 14 amino acids. CDR1 and CDR2 (germline): SQVTM, ANQGSEA. CDR3 nucleotides: TGCAGCGCCGTCGGGGGTCCGTCCTCCTACGAGCAGTACTTC. Amino acid sequence: CSAVGGPSSYEQYF.

The chain uses TRBV19 and TRBJ1-5; 11 bases fit TRBD1. The CDR3 length is 16 residues. J was trimmed by 0 bases and V by 4 bases; bases with no gene match: 2. CDR1 is LNHDA and CDR2 is SQIVND in the germline V gene (reference sequence). The CDR3 DNA sequence: TGTGCCAGTAGTAAGGGACAGGGGGTTAGCAATCAGCCCCAGCATTTT. As protein: CASSKGQGVSNQPQHF.

This clone has more than one count but fewer than ten. V is TRBV7-9 and J is TRBJ2-3; 9 bases align to TRBD1. Losses at the gene ends were 3 bases for V and 6 bases for J; bases not matched to a gene: 4. The CDR3 is made up of 14 amino acids. The germline V gene encodes CDR1 SEHNR and CDR2 FQNEAQ (reference sequence). The CDR3 loop is CASSLTGGFDTQYF. CDR3 sequence (DNA): TGTGCCAGCAGCTTGACAGGGGGATTTGATACGCAGTATTTT.

This chain links TRBV4-2 with TRBJ2-7; TRBD1 is a possible D gene (7 bases). CDR1 is LGHNA and CDR2 is YNFKEQ in the germline V gene. The CDR3 loop spans 20 amino acids. V shed 4 bases and J shed 4 bases, with 32 bases lying between them. CDR3 sequence: CASSLPARDSEGPHPYEQYF. In DNA form, the CDR3 reads TGTGCCAGCAGCCTCCCAGCGCGGGACAGCGAAGGGCCTCACCCTTACGAGCAGTACTTC.

This chain links TRBV7-2 with TRBJ2-7, with TRBD2 identical over 9 bases. Germline trimming cut 3 bases from V and 3 bases from J; bases unmatched to any gene: 0. Germline CDR1 reads SGHTA; CDR2 reads FQGNSA. The CDR3 loop spans 13 amino acids. CDR3 coding DNA: TGTGCCAGCAGCTTTAGCGGGAGCTACGAGCAGTACTTC. It yields the protein CASSFSGSYEQYF.

The chain has TRBV24-1 and TRBJ2-1, with 14 bases fitting TRBD2. Per germline, CDR1 KGHDR and CDR2 SFDVKD. The CDR3 length is 17 residues. With 4 bases clipped from V and 4 bases from J, the junction kept 5 bases outside the gene matches. CDR3 region: CATSDGTSGSMYNEQFF. The CDR3 nucleotides read TGTGCCACCAGTGACGGGACTAGCGGGAGTATGTACAATGAGCAGTTCTTC.

The genes are TRBV6-5 and TRBJ1-2; no reliable D call. The CDR3 sequence is 14 residues long. CDR1 and CDR2 (germline): MNHEY, SVGAGI. The germline V and J ends were trimmed by 7 bases and 2 bases, with 14 bases remaining between them. CDR3 sequence reads: CASNMGGLNYGYTF. The CDR3, as DNA: TGTGCCAGCAATATGGGAGGGCTAAACTATGGCTACACCTTC.

V is TRBV7-9 and J is TRBJ2-7; unclear D gene. Trimming removed 4 bases at V and 0 bases at J, with 10 bases between. The CDR3 is 14 amino acids. CDR1 SEHNR and CDR2 FQNEAQ come from the germline V gene (reference sequence). In nucleotides, the CDR3 is TGTGCCAGCAGCTCCTCAATGAGCTCCTACGAGCAGTACTTC. It encodes CASSSSMSSYEQYF.